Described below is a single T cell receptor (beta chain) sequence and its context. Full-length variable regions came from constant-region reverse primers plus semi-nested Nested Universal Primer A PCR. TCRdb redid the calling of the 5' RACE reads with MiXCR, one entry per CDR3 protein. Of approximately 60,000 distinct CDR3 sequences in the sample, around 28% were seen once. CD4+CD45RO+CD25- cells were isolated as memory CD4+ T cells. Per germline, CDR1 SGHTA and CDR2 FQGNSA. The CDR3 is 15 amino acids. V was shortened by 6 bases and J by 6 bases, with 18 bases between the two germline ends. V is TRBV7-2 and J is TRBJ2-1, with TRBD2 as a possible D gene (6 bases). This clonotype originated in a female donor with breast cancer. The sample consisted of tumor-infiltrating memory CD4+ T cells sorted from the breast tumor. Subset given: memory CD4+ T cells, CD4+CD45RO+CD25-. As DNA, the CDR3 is TGTGCCAGCAGGCCCGTGGCGGGAATGGGCAATGAGCAGTTCTTC. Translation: CASRPVAGMGNEQFF.